This T cell receptor (beta chain) was identified in a study of cytomegalovirus exposure and HLA in healthy donors. Study-wide context: Most donors, around 81% of 350 to 450 genotyped, fell in the Caucasian-associated ancestry cluster. Study-wide results and limits: CMV antigen specificity of a few CMV-associated chains was confirmed in vitro. Relative to equally common others, HLA-associated TCR beta chains showed greater clonal expansion in a later analysis.

V trimming: 5 bases; J trimming: 7 bases; junction bases outside the gene matches: 8. The germline CDR1 and CDR2 sequences are SEHNR and FQNEAQ (reference sequence). The length of the CDR3 is 14 residues. In this sample, this clone turned up a few times. The target antigen is unknown. The primer mix had 60 Vbeta and 13 Jbeta primers. Authors' data handling: Unique TCR beta chains totaled some 81 million in a later count, with some 10 million of them shared. Using immunoSEQ multiplex PCR, the repertoire was profiled, and TCRdb retains in-frame clones only, with some absent. The V and J calls and clone size were taken over from that table, and D and trimming were inferred from the DNA. The repertoire has approximately 59,000 clones, less than 65% of them found once; the top ten carry around 2.7%.

The rearrangement links TRBV7-9 to TRBJ1-3; 7 bases are a match to TRBD1. Material for sequencing was PBMCs. This sequence originates from a young man in good health and CMV-seronegative. The CDR3 sequence is CASSNQGGRNTIYF. The CDR3 DNA sequence: TGTGCCAGCAGCAACCAGGGGGGAAGGAACACCATATATTTT.